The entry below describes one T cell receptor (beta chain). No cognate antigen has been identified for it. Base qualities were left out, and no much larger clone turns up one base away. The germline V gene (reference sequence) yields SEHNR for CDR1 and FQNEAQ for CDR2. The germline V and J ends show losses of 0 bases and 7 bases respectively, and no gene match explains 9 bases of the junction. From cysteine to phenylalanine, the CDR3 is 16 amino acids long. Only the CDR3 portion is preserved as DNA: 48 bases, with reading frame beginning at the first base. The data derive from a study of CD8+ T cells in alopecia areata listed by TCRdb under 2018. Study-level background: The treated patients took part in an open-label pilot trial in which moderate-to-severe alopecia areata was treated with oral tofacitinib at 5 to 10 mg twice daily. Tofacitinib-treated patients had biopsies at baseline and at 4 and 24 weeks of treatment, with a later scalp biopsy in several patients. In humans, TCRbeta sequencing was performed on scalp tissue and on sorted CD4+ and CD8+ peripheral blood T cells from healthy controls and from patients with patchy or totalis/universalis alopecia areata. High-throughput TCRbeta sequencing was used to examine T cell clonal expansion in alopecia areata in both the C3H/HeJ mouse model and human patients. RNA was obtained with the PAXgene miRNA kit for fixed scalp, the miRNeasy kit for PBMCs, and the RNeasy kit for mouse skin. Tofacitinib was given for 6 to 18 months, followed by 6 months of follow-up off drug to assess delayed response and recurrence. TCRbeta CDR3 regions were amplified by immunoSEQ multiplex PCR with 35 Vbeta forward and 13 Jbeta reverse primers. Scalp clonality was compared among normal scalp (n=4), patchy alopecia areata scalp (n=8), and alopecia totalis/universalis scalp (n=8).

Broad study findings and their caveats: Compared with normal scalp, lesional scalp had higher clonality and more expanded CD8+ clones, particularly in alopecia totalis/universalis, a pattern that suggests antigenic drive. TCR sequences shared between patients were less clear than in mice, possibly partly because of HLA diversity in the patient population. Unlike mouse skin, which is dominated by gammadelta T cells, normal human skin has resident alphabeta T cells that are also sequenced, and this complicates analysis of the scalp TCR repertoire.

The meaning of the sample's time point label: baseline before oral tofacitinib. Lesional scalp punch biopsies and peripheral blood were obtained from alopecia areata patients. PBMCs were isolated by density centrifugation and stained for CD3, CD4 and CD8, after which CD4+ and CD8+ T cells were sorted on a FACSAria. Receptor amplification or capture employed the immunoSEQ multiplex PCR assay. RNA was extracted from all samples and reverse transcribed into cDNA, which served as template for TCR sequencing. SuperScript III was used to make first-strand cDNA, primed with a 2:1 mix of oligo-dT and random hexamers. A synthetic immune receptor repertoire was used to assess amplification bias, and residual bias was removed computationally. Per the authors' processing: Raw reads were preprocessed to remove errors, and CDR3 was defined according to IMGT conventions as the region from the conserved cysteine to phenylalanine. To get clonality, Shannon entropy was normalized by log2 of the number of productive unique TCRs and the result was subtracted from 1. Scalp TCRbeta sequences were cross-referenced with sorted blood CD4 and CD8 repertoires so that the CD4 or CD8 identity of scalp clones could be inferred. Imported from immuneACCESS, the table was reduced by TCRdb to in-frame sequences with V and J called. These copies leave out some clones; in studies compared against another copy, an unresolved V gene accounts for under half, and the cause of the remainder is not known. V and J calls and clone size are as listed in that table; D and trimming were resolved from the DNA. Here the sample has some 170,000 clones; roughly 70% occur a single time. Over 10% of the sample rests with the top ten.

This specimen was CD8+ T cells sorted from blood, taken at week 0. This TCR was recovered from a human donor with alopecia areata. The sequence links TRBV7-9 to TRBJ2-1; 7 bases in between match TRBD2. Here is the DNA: TGTGCCAGCAGCTTAGCCCGCGACGGGGGGTGGAATGAGCAGTTCTTC. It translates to CASSLARDGGWNEQFF.